This T cell receptor beta chain was sequenced for a study of low-dose radiotherapy and immunotherapy resistance in tumors (dated by TCRdb to 2021 to 2024). In the study overall: In Cohort 1, 0.5 Gy per fraction was delivered every 2 weeks, and a total PTV dose of 6.5 Gy was prescribed. Nivolumab was administered intravenously as a 240 mg flat dose every two weeks, and ipilimumab was administered intravenously at 1 mg/kg every six weeks. Intravenous cyclophosphamide at 200 mg/m2 was administered every two weeks, one day ahead of each radiation and immunotherapy administration. In Cohort 2, 1 Gy per fraction was delivered every two weeks, for a total of 13 Gy over 26 weeks. The trial did not randomize participants into treatment groups. Eight patients were included in the translational analysis: three from the first dose cohort and the first five from the second dose cohort. Starting on cycle 1 day 1, patients took 300 mg of aspirin by mouth once daily for four cycles.

Donors were enrolled in RACIN, a single-arm phase I dose-escalation trial combining nivolumab, ipilimumab, aspirin, low-dose cyclophosphamide and low-dose radiotherapy. To be eligible, a patient needed to have an advanced solid tumor that was TIL-negative. V is reduced by 0 bases and J by 5 bases, leaving a spacing of 9 bases between them. The CDR3 sequence holds 13 residues, the cysteine and phenylalanine included. The retained sequence is limited to the CDR3, 39 bases, with the frame set at the first base. The germline V gene yields SGHDT for CDR1 and YYEEEE for CDR2. To make first-strand cDNA, Superscript III was used along with a set of TRAV- and TRBV-specific primers so that both the TCRalpha and TCRbeta chains were covered. An approximately 18-cycle PCR with Phusion amplified the TCRs, pairing a constant-region primer with the adapter that was attached to the V primers. The MessageAmp II aRNA Amplification Kit was used to amplify the isolated mRNA, with in vitro transcription run for approximately 15 hours at 37 degrees C. mRNA for TCR sequencing was isolated with the Dynabeads mRNA DIRECT Purification Kit. Indexed Illumina adapters were added in a second Phusion PCR of roughly 27 cycles, and the PCR products were purified with AMPure XP beads. The authors processed their data as follows. Using custom Perl scripts, TCR sequences that encoded the same protein were pooled, out-of-frame sequences were dropped, and the abundance of each clonotype was calculated. TCR sequences supported by only a single read were excluded from analysis. Repertoire metrics included Shannon entropy, Gini index, clonality, richness, and frequency of TCRs shared between repertoires. The raw public data were reprocessed by TCRdb itself: fastp quality trimming at Q25, MiXCR clonotype calling, in-frame beta chains only. CDR3 protein sequences are deduplicated, and each keeps its most common genes and DNA. In this record, the V and J calls reflect TCRdb's handling and not the investigators' own analysis. The sample has roughly 18,000 distinct CDR3 sequences on record, about 74% of them singletons. Approximately 10% of the sample goes to the ten largest clones.

A few counts support this clonotype. Its antigen is still unknown. Per-base qualities were not stored, and no clone one base away is much larger. This TCR derives from a human donor with advanced metastatic prostate, ovarian, gallbladder or colorectal cancer (not recorded which). This table probably holds off-target reads from a library built for another chain. This chain is built from TRBV5-6 and TRBJ2-7, with no D gene named confidently. The sequenced DNA: TGTGCCAGCAGCTTGGTGGTGCTAAACGAGCAGTACTTC. It codes for CASSLVVLNEQYF.